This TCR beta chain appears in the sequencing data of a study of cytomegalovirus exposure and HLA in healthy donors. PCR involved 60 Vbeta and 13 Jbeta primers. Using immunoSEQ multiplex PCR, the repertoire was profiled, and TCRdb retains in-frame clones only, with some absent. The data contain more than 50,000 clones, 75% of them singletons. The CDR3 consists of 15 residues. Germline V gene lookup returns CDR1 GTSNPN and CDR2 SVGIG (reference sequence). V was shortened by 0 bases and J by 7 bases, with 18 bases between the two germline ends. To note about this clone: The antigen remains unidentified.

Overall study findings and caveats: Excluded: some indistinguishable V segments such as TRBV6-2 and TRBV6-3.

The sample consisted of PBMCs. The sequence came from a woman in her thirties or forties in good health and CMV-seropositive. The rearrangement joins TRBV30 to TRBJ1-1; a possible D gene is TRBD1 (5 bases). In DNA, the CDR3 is TGTGCCTGGAGTGTACAAAACAGGCCGGTGCTTGAAGCTTTCTTT. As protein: CAWSVQNRPVLEAFF. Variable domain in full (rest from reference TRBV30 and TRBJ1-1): SQTIHQWPATLVQPVGSPLSLECTVEGTSNPNLYWYRQAAGRGLQLLFYSVGIGQISSEVPQNLSASRPQDRQFILSSKKLLLSDSGFYLCAWSVQNRPVLEAFFGQGTRLTVV.